A selection of T cell receptor beta chains follows, all from one sample in a study of blood T cells in healthy people across ages. TCRdb analysed the 5' RACE reads with MiXCR anew, one entry per CDR3 protein. Here the sample spans some 1.7 million distinct CDR3 sequences, roughly 28% being singletons. Sequenced material: blood. The receptors come from a woman aged 25 to 39 in good health. CDR3s include the opening cysteine and the closing phenylalanine or tryptophan. Each record gives: J gene, CDR3 length, V gene, CDR3 protein.

j_call: TRBJ2-7
cdr3_length: 14
v_call: TRBV11-2
cdr3_aa: CASSSPQNYNEQYF

j_call: TRBJ2-2
cdr3_length: 15
v_call: TRBV5-1
cdr3_aa: CASSPTGLGTGELFF

j_call: TRBJ1-2
cdr3_length: 12
v_call: TRBV10-2
cdr3_aa: CASTPTGYGYTF

j_call: TRBJ2-1
cdr3_length: 13
v_call: TRBV29-1
cdr3_aa: CSVVWTGGNEQFF

j_call: TRBJ1-5
cdr3_length: 14
v_call: TRBV28
cdr3_aa: CASSRGLIDQPQHF

j_call: TRBJ2-7
cdr3_length: 15
v_call: TRBV4-1
cdr3_aa: CASSQEGSIQYEQYF

j_call: TRBJ2-3
cdr3_length: 17
v_call: TRBV21-1
cdr3_aa: CASSSRKGWGPPDTQYF

j_call: TRBJ1-2
cdr3_length: 15
v_call: TRBV4-1
cdr3_aa: CASNQVSQGNYGYTF

j_call: .
cdr3_length: 14
v_call: TRBV2
cdr3_aa: CASVRGLGTYEQYF

j_call: TRBJ2-1
cdr3_length: 19
v_call: TRBV11-2
cdr3_aa: CASSLNWPSGGLSYNEQFF

j_call: .
cdr3_length: 10
v_call: TRBV2
cdr3_aa: CASVGYEQYF

j_call: TRBJ2-7
cdr3_length: 16
v_call: TRBV5-1
cdr3_aa: CASSPSGNSPTYEQYF

j_call: TRBJ2-5
cdr3_length: 19
v_call: TRBV5-1
cdr3_aa: CASSQALLAGTSGGETQYF

j_call: TRBJ2-5
cdr3_length: 15
v_call: TRBV5-1
cdr3_aa: CASSDSGRAGETQYF

j_call: TRBJ2-1
cdr3_length: 12
v_call: TRBV29-1
cdr3_aa: CSVVGGDNEQFF

j_call: TRBJ2-7
cdr3_length: 14
v_call: TRBV9
cdr3_aa: CASSRAQGAYEQYF

j_call: TRBJ2-3
cdr3_length: 13
v_call: TRBV6-6
cdr3_aa: CASTLEGGNTQYF

j_call: TRBJ2-3
cdr3_length: 14
v_call: TRBV20-1
cdr3_aa: CSARDFSGGDTQYF

j_call: TRBJ2-7
cdr3_length: 16
v_call: TRBV5-1
cdr3_aa: CASSSTGGAGPYEQYF

j_call: TRBJ2-1
cdr3_length: 15
v_call: TRBV6-1
cdr3_aa: CASSSVDGRYNEQFF

j_call: TRBJ2-7
cdr3_length: 15
v_call: TRBV7-2
cdr3_aa: CASSPDVSRAYEQYF

j_call: TRBJ2-7
cdr3_length: 13
v_call: TRBV9
cdr3_aa: CAKRGGSSYEQYF